The present entry profiles one T cell receptor (beta chain) with its context. Clones were read by immunoSEQ multiplex PCR, and TCRdb kept only the in-frame ones, dropping some. The sample shows under 450,000 clones, 89% of them seen only once. This sample was taken from a study of blood T cell repertoires in COVID-19. Study summary: PBMCs, B-cell-depleted T cells, or T cells were the source of the cDNA or gDNA that made up the material.

The CDR3 has 14 residues. The germline CDR1 and CDR2 sequences are SGHDT and YYEEEE. Trimming took 1 base from V and 4 from J, leaving 9 bases between them. The chain joins TRBV5-6 to TRBJ2-1; TRBD1 might be the D (6 bases). Sequencing was done on a sample of peripheral blood. This clonotype originated in a woman in her forties with COVID-19, enrolled during active disease. DNA of the CDR3: TGTGCCAGCAGCTTGTGGCAGGGGTACAATGAGCAGTTCTTC. As protein: CASSLWQGYNEQFF.